Listed below are T cell receptor beta chains from one sample, sequenced in a study of shared clonotypes between healthy human individuals. Libraries were prepared by immunoSEQ multiplex PCR; TCRdb keeps only in-frame clonotypes and omits some of them. The sample contains roughly 450,000 clones, 70% to 80% of which appear only once. What was sequenced was PBMCs. The receptors derive from a woman in her thirties or forties in good health. Some clones in this sample may be carry-over from other donors' samples. Each CDR3 is given with its conserved first and last residue. Each record gives: CDR3 DNA, CDR3 protein, CDR3 length, clone size, V gene, J gene, D gene. A D gene is named only where the DNA matches it firmly. Clone size, where shown, is once, few, many, or a class for clones that have expanded.

DNA: TGTGCCAGCAGTGACAGGCAGGAGGTGAATTATGGCTACACCTTC
CDR3: CASSDRQEVNYGYTF
length: 15
size: few
V: TRBV6-4
J: TRBJ1-2
D: .

DNA: TGCGCCAGCAGCATAGGGGACGCTGGGTGGCAGCCCCAGCATTTT
CDR3: CASSIGDAGWQPQHF
length: 15
size: .
V: TRBV5-1
J: TRBJ1-5
D: .

DNA: TGTGCCAGCAGTTCACGGACAGGGGGGAGCAATCAGCCCCAGCATTTT
CDR3: CASSSRTGGSNQPQHF
length: 16
size: .
V: TRBV27
J: TRBJ1-5
D: TRBD1

DNA: TGTGCCAGCAGCCAAGTGGACAGGGCCGGCGAGCAGTACTTC
CDR3: CASSQVDRAGEQYF
length: 14
size: .
V: TRBV9
J: TRBJ2-7
D: TRBD1

DNA: TGTGCCAGCAGTCAAGGGACGAAGGACGAGCAGTACTTC
CDR3: CASSQGTKDEQYF
length: 13
size: .
V: TRBV6-5
J: TRBJ2-7
D: .

DNA: TGTGCCAGCAGTTTGGGGACTAGGGGAGATACGCAGTATTTT
CDR3: CASSLGTRGDTQYF
length: 14
size: .
V: TRBV27
J: TRBJ2-3
D: TRBD2

DNA: TGTGCCAGCAGAGTCTTTCAGGGGATTGGCAATCAGCCCCAGCATTTT
CDR3: CASRVFQGIGNQPQHF
length: 16
size: .
V: TRBV28
J: TRBJ1-5
D: .

DNA: TGCAGCGTTGTCGGGCGACCTGGCGGGGGCTCCTACGAGCAGTACTTC
CDR3: CSVVGRPGGGSYEQYF
length: 16
size: .
V: TRBV29-1
J: TRBJ2-7
D: TRBD2

DNA: TGTGCCAGCAGCGTCGGACTAGTTTCCAATGAGCAGTTCTTC
CDR3: CASSVGLVSNEQFF
length: 14
size: .
V: TRBV9
J: TRBJ2-1
D: TRBD2

DNA: TGTGCCAGCAGCTTAGGAGGGGACGAGCAGTACTTC
CDR3: CASSLGGDEQYF
length: 12
size: .
V: TRBV7-8
J: TRBJ2-7
D: .

DNA: TGTGCCAGCAGCTCTTATTACGGTGCCTACGAGCAGTACTTC
CDR3: CASSSYYGAYEQYF
length: 14
size: .
V: TRBV5-4
J: TRBJ2-7
D: .

DNA: TGCGCCAGCACCACAGGACAGGGGGTCTCCTACGAGCAGTACTTC
CDR3: CASTTGQGVSYEQYF
length: 15
size: .
V: TRBV5-1
J: TRBJ2-7
D: TRBD1

DNA: TGCGCCAGCAGTGAGGGGGGACTAGACGTTGAGCAGTTCTTC
CDR3: CASSEGGLDVEQFF
length: 14
size: .
V: TRBV10-2
J: TRBJ2-1
D: TRBD2

DNA: TGTGCCAGCAGCTTAACCGGACTAGCGGGAGTGGGTGAGCAGTTCTTC
CDR3: CASSLTGLAGVGEQFF
length: 16
size: .
V: TRBV7-6
J: TRBJ2-1
D: TRBD2

DNA: TGTGCCAGCAGTTTATCTAGCATCAATGAGCAGTTCTTC
CDR3: CASSLSSINEQFF
length: 13
size: .
V: TRBV28
J: TRBJ2-1
D: .

DNA: TGTGCCAGCAGTGACGTGTCGCTAACGGATACGCAGTATTTT
CDR3: CASSDVSLTDTQYF
length: 14
size: .
V: TRBV2
J: TRBJ2-3
D: .

DNA: TGTGCCAGCAGTCAAGGGGGAGCGGGAAGTTGGGTCTCCTACGAGCAGTACTTC
CDR3: CASSQGGAGSWVSYEQYF
length: 18
size: few
V: TRBV7-9
J: TRBJ2-7
D: .

DNA: TGTGCCAGCAGTGAATCCGACTACGAGCAGTACTTC
CDR3: CASSESDYEQYF
length: 12
size: .
V: TRBV2
J: TRBJ2-7
D: .

DNA: TGTGCCAGCAGTTTATGGGACAGGGTGGGCTATGGCTACACCTTC
CDR3: CASSLWDRVGYGYTF
length: 15
size: .
V: TRBV28
J: TRBJ1-2
D: TRBD1

DNA: TGTGCCAGCAGTTACCGGACAGGGTCCGTGCAGTACTTC
CDR3: CASSYRTGSVQYF
length: 13
size: .
V: TRBV6-5
J: TRBJ2-7
D: TRBD1

DNA: TGTGCCAGCTCACCAGCACAAGAGACCCAGTACTTC
CDR3: CASSPAQETQYF
length: 12
size: .
V: TRBV18
J: TRBJ2-5
D: .

DNA: TGTGCCAGCAGTACCAAAGGGGGCAGCTCCTACAATGAGCAGTTCTTC
CDR3: CASSTKGGSSYNEQFF
length: 16
size: .
V: TRBV27
J: TRBJ2-1
D: TRBD1

DNA: TGTGCCAGCTCACCACCGCACAGGGTCGAGGATGAGCAGTTCTTC
CDR3: CASSPPHRVEDEQFF
length: 15
size: .
V: TRBV18
J: TRBJ2-1
D: .

DNA: TGTGCCAGCAGCTTCGGAAGGGCGGGTCGAGAGCAGTACTTC
CDR3: CASSFGRAGREQYF
length: 14
size: once
V: TRBV7-2
J: TRBJ2-7
D: .

DNA: TGTGCCAGTAGCGGACTAGCGGGGATCACAGATACGCAGTATTTT
CDR3: CASSGLAGITDTQYF
length: 15
size: .
V: TRBV19
J: TRBJ2-3
D: TRBD2

DNA: TGTGCCAGCAGTTTAACTGGGGGCACGGCCGGGGCCAACGTCCTGACTTTC
CDR3: CASSLTGGTAGANVLTF
length: 17
size: .
V: TRBV28
J: TRBJ2-6
D: .

DNA: TGCGCCAGCAGCTCACCGGGACTAGCGGCCTACGAGCAGTACTTC
CDR3: CASSSPGLAAYEQYF
length: 15
size: .
V: TRBV5-1
J: TRBJ2-7
D: TRBD2

DNA: TGTGCCAGCAGTTTGGCCCCACCGACAGAGTGGAGCTCCTACGAGCAGTACTTC
CDR3: CASSLAPPTEWSSYEQYF
length: 18
size: .
V: TRBV27
J: TRBJ2-7
D: .

DNA: TGTGCCAGCAGCTTCCCCACCGGGAATACGCAGTATTTT
CDR3: CASSFPTGNTQYF
length: 13
size: .
V: TRBV11-2
J: TRBJ2-3
D: .

DNA: TGCGCCAGCAGCCCACCCGGGGCTCCGAGCACAGATACGCAGTATTTT
CDR3: CASSPPGAPSTDTQYF
length: 16
size: .
V: TRBV4-1
J: TRBJ2-3
D: .

DNA: TGTGCCACCAGCAGAGGACCACAGGGGGTTACAGAAGCTTTCTTT
CDR3: CATSRGPQGVTEAFF
length: 15
size: .
V: TRBV15
J: TRBJ1-1
D: TRBD1

DNA: TGTGCCAGCAGCTTGGGGGGGACCTTTCAGGAGGAGCAGTACTTC
CDR3: CASSLGGTFQEEQYF
length: 15
size: .
V: TRBV5-4
J: TRBJ2-7
D: .

DNA: TGTGCCAGCAGCGCGGGCCACCCGGGGGGAAAACTGTTTTTT
CDR3: CASSAGHPGGKLFF
length: 14
size: once
V: TRBV25-1
J: TRBJ1-4
D: .

DNA: TGTGCCAGCAGCTTGCAACTAGCGGGAGGGGATGAGACCCAGTACTTC
CDR3: CASSLQLAGGDETQYF
length: 16
size: .
V: TRBV11-2
J: TRBJ2-5
D: TRBD2

DNA: TGTGCCAGCAGTCCCCAACCGACAGGGAAAAACATTCAGTACTTC
CDR3: CASSPQPTGKNIQYF
length: 15
size: .
V: TRBV6-5
J: TRBJ2-4
D: TRBD1

DNA: TGTGCCAGCTCACCCGGGCGTTCCACAGATACGCAGTATTTT
CDR3: CASSPGRSTDTQYF
length: 14
size: .
V: TRBV18
J: TRBJ2-3
D: .

DNA: TGCGCCAGCAGCGGACAGGCCCTGGGAACCGGGGAGCTGTTTTTT
CDR3: CASSGQALGTGELFF
length: 15
size: .
V: TRBV5-1
J: TRBJ2-2
D: TRBD1

DNA: TGTGCCAGCTCACTCGGGCCGGGGGCCCAAGAGACCCAGTACTTC
CDR3: CASSLGPGAQETQYF
length: 15
size: once
V: TRBV18
J: TRBJ2-5
D: .

DNA: TGTGCCAGCAGCTTGGGACTAGCGGGCGACGAGCAGTACTTC
CDR3: CASSLGLAGDEQYF
length: 14
size: few
V: TRBV11-1
J: TRBJ2-7
D: TRBD2

DNA: TGCGCCAGCAGCCAAGTGTATACACACACCGGGGAGCTGTTTTTT
CDR3: CASSQVYTHTGELFF
length: 15
size: .
V: TRBV4-3
J: TRBJ2-2
D: .

DNA: TGTGCCAGTTCCCAGAGGCATGAAAAACTGTTTTTT
CDR3: CASSQRHEKLFF
length: 12
size: .
V: TRBV2
J: TRBJ1-4
D: .

DNA: TGTGCCAGCAGTTGGGGGGAGCAAGAGACCCAGTACTTC
CDR3: CASSWGEQETQYF
length: 13
size: .
V: TRBV6-5
J: TRBJ2-5
D: .

DNA: TGTGCCACCAGCAAAGGACAGATGGGGGAGCAGTACTTC
CDR3: CATSKGQMGEQYF
length: 13
size: .
V: TRBV15
J: TRBJ2-5
D: .

DNA: TGTGCCAGCAGCTTAGGGGGCTCCAATGAGCAGTTCTTC
CDR3: CASSLGGSNEQFF
length: 13
size: .
V: TRBV11-3
J: TRBJ2-1
D: .

DNA: TGTGCCAGCAGCGTAGTTGCCCAATCGTATGGCTACACCTTC
CDR3: CASSVVAQSYGYTF
length: 14
size: .
V: TRBV9
J: TRBJ1-2
D: .

DNA: TGTGCCAGCAGACAGGAAACTAGCAATCAGCCCCAGCATTTT
CDR3: CASRQETSNQPQHF
length: 14
size: .
V: TRBV28
J: TRBJ1-5
D: .

DNA: TGTGCCAGCAGTACCGACAGGGTCGACACTGAAGCTTTCTTT
CDR3: CASSTDRVDTEAFF
length: 14
size: .
V: TRBV6-5
J: TRBJ1-1
D: TRBD1

DNA: TGTGCCAGCAGCCTCCTAGCGGGACCCCACAATGAGCAGTTCTTC
CDR3: CASSLLAGPHNEQFF
length: 15
size: .
V: TRBV28
J: TRBJ2-1
D: TRBD2

DNA: TGTGCCAGCAGCCCCATGGGCGGGAGGAATTACAATGAGCAGTTCTTC
CDR3: CASSPMGGRNYNEQFF
length: 16
size: once
V: TRBV5-4
J: TRBJ2-1
D: TRBD2